This record looks at one T cell receptor (beta chain) sequence and its context. These data are taken from a study of blood T cell repertoires in COVID-19. As for the study in general: The origin of the acute and convalescent COVID-19 samples was the United States, Italy and Spain. PBMCs, B-cell-depleted T cells, or T cells were the source of the cDNA or gDNA that made up the material.

Assay: immunoSEQ multiplex PCR; the TCRdb copy retains only in-frame clones and omits some. Of around 39,000 clones detected, over 80% appear once; the ten largest clones hold over 9%. V was trimmed by 0 bases and J by 1 base, leaving 16 bases between them. This CDR3 contains 17 residues. Germline lookup yields CDR1 SGDLS and CDR2 YYNGEE. The specimen was peripheral blood. The chain uses TRBV9 and TRBJ1-1; possibly TRBD1 for D (5 bases). The clonotype comes from a human donor in a cohort sampled during active COVID-19. The CDR3 DNA reads TGTGCCAGCAGCGTAGAGGCCCCAGGGTCAGGGAACACTGAAGCTTTCTTT. It encodes CASSVEAPGSGNTEAFF.